This TCR beta chain was documented in a study of T cells in Graves' hyperthyroidism and ophthalmopathy. There are 14 residues in the CDR3. Per germline, CDR1 MNHEY and CDR2 SMNVEV (reference sequence). The germline V and J ends were trimmed by 7 bases and 3 bases, with 13 bases remaining between them. This clonotype was counted a few times. Researchers amplified the TCR beta CDR3 regions from RNA transcripts. First-round RT-PCR targeting the TCR CDR3 was performed with the HTBI primer set. In TCRdb, the multiplex PCR reads were re-called with MiXCR into one record per CDR3 protein. The sample records 500,000 to 800,000 distinct CDR3 sequences, approximately 15% being singletons.

This receptor was taken from a woman between 45 and 65 years old with Graves' ophthalmopathy. The V gene is TRBV27, the J gene TRBJ1-3; a possible D gene is TRBD1 (5 bases). The specimen sequenced was blood. As DNA, the CDR3 is TGTGCCAGCACCGCTGCAGGGTATGGAAACACCATATATTTT. This gives the protein CASTAAGYGNTIYF.